This section outlines one TCR beta chain sequence together with its context. This entry belongs to a study of blood T cell repertoires in COVID-19. About the research overall: Sites across the United States, Italy and Spain contributed samples from acute and convalescent COVID-19.

In the source study's methods: Amplified reference gene primers provided the basis for estimating nucleated cell counts. Sequencing used immunoSEQ multiplex PCR; TCRdb keeps in-frame clones, though not all of them. V and J calls plus clone size are reproduced from that table; the DNA served to infer D and trimming. Of 210,000 or so clones in the sample, around 80% were seen once. Participants, about 18 to 100 years old, spanned some 23 US areas. The origin of this receptor is a man aged 55-75 years who had recovered from COVID-19. Input material: PBMCs or T cells enriched from blood (not recorded which).

The CDR3 DNA sequence: TGTGCCAGCAGCCCAGGGGGCGTTGGGGCCAACGTCCTGACTTTC. Translation: CASSPGGVGANVLTF. The chain links TRBV7-2 to TRBJ2-6; 8 nucleotides align to TRBD1. CDR3 length: 15 amino acids. The J segment lost 3 bases and the V segment lost 5 bases, leaving 3 bases of the junction unmatched. Germline assignment: CDR1 SGHTA and CDR2 FQGNSA. Complete variable domain (other parts from reference TRBV7-2 and TRBJ2-6): GAGVSQSPSNKVTEKGKDVELRCDPISGHTALYWYRQSLGQGLEFLIYFQGNSAPDKSGLPSDRFSAERTGGSVSTLTIQRTQQEDSAVYLCASSPGGVGANVLTFGAGSRLTVL.